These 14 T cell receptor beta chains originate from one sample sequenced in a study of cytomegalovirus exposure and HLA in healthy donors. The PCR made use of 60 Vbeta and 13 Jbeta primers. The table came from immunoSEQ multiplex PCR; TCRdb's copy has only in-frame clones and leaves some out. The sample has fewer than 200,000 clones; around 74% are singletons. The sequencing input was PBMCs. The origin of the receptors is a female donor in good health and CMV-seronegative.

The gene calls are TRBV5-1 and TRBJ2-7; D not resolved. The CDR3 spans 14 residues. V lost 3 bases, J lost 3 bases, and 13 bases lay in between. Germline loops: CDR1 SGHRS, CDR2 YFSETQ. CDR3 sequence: CASSSGEHLYEQYF. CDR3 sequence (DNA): TGCGCCAGCAGCTCAGGTGAACACCTCTACGAGCAGTACTTC. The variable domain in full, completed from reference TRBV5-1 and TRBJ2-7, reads KAGVTQTPRYLIKTRGQQVTLSCSPISGHRSVSWYQQTPGQGLQFLFEYFSETQRNKGNFPGRFSGRQFSNSRSEMNVSTLELGDSALYLCASSSGEHLYEQYFGPGTRLTVT.

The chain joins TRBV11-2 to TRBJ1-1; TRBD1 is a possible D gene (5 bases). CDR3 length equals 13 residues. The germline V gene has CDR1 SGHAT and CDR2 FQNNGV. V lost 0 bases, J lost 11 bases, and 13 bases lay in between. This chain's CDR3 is CASSLERGRAAFF. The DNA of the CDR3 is TGTGCCAGCAGCTTAGAACGGGGGAGGGCGGCTTTCTTT.

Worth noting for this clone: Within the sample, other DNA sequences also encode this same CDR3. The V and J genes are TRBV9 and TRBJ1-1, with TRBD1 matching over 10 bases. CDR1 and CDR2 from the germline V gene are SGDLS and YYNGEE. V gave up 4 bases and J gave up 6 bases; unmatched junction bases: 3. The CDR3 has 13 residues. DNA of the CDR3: TGTGCCAGCAGCCCTGGGACAGGGGCTGAAGCTTTCTTT. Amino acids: CASSPGTGAEAFF.

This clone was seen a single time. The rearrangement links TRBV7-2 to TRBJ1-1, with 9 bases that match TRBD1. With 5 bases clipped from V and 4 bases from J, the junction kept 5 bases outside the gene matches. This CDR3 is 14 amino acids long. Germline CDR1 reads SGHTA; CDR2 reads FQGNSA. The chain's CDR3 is CASSHGTGTTEAFF. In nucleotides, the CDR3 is TGTGCCAGCAGCCATGGGACAGGGACCACTGAAGCTTTCTTT.

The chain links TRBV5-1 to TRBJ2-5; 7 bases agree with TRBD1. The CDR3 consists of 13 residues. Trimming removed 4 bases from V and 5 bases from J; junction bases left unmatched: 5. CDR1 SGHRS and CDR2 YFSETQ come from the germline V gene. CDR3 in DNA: TGCGCCAGCAGCCTACAGGGGCCCGAGACCCAGTACTTC. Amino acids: CASSLQGPETQYF.

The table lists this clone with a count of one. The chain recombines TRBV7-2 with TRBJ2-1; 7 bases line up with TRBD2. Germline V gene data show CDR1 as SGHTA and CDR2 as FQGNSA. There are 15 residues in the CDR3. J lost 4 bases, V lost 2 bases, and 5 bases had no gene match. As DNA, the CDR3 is TGTGCCAGCAGCTTACGCGGGACTATGTACAATGAGCAGTTCTTC. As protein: CASSLRGTMYNEQFF.

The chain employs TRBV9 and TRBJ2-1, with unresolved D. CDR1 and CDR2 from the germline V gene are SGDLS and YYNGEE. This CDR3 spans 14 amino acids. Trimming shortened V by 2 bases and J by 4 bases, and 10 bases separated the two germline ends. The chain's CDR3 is CASSVDLNYNEQFF. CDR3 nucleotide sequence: TGTGCCAGCAGCGTTGACTTAAATTACAATGAGCAGTTCTTC.

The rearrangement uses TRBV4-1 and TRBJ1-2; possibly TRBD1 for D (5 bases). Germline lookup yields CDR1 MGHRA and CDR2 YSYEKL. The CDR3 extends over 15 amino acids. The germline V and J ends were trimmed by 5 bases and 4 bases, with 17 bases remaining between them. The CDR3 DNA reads TGCGCCAGCAGCTCAGGGTTGGGGATTATCTATGGCTACACCTTC. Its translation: CASSSGLGIIYGYTF.

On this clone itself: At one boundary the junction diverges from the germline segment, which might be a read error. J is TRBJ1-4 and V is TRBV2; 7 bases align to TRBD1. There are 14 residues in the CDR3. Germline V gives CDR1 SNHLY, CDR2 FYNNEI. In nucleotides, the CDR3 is TGTGCCAGCATAGAGGGGGCAACTAATGGAAAACTGTTTTTT. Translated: CASIEGATNGKLFF. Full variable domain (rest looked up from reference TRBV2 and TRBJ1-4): EPEVTQTPSHQVTQMGQEVILRCVPISNHLYFYWYRQILGQKVEFLVSFYNNEISEKSEIFDDQFSVERPDGSNFTLKIRSTKLEDSAMYFCASIEGATNGKLFFGSGTQLSVL.

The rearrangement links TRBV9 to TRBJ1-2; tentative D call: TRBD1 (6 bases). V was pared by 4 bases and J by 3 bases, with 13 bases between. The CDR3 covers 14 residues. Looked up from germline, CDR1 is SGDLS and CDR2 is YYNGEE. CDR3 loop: CASSPGGQHYGYTF. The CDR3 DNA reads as TGTGCCAGCAGCCCGGGGGGGCAGCACTATGGCTACACCTTC.

CDR3 nucleotides: TGTGCCAGCAGCTTAGGACTAGCCGGGGAGCTGTTTTTT. Translated: CASSLGLAGELFF. The chain couples TRBV7-3 to TRBJ2-2; 7 nucleotides match TRBD2. This CDR3 spans 13 amino acids. V shed 2 bases and J 6 bases; nucleotides not matched to a gene: 0. Per the germline V gene, CDR1 is SGHTA and CDR2 is FQGTGA.

The CDR3 DNA sequence: TGTGCCAGCACCTATCTAGCGGGAGCCCCCGGGGAGCTGTTTTTT. Its protein product is CASTYLAGAPGELFF. The gene calls are TRBV6-1 and TRBJ2-2; 10 bases are shared with TRBD2. V was pared by 7 bases and J by 6 bases, with 8 bases of the junction left unmatched. CDR1 and CDR2 from the germline V gene are MNHNS and SASEGT. This CDR3 region has 15 residues.

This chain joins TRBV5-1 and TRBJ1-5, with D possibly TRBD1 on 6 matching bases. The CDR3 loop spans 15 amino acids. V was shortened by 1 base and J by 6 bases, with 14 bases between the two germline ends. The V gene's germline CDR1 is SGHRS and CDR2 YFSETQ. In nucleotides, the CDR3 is TGCGCCAGCAGCTTGATCGGGGGGCGCGGTCAGCCCCAGCATTTT. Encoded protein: CASSLIGGRGQPQHF.

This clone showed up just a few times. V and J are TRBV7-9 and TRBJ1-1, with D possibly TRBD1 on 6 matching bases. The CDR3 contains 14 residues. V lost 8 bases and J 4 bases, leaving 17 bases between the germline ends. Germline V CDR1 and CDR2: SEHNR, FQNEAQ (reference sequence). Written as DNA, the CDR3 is TGTGCCAGCCGATACAGGGAAGTAGGCACTGAAGCTTTCTTT. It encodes CASRYREVGTEAFF. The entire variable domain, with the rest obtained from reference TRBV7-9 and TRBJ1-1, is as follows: DTGVSQNPRHKITKRGQNVTFRCDPISEHNRLYWYRQTLGQGPEFLTYFQNEAQLEKSRLLSDRFSAERPKGSFSTLEIQRTEQGDSAMYLCASRYREVGTEAFFGQGTRLTVV.